This entry lists 7 T cell receptor beta chains sequenced from one sample in a study of T-cell reconstitution after alpha-beta-depleted transplantation in children. A TCRbeta library incorporating unique molecular identifiers was prepared. In TCRdb, the PCR reads were re-called with MiXCR into one record per CDR3 protein. The data show hundreds of thousands of distinct CDR3 sequences, with over 10% seen just once and over 2% held by the top ten. This material consisted of PBMCs, mostly from graft donor cells, taken 360 days after TCRalphabeta/CD19-depleted stem cell transplant. Every receptor here comes from a male patient aged 10 to 17 who had a stem cell transplant for acute myeloid leukemia, so the T cells may come from the graft donor.

The chain links TRBV7-3 to TRBJ2-3; TRBD2 matches 8 bases. Germline V gives CDR1 SGHTA, CDR2 FQGTGA. The CDR3 loop spans 16 amino acids. V was pared by 6 bases and J by 2 bases, with 10 bases of the junction left unmatched. The DNA of the CDR3 is TGTGCCAGCAGTTATCGGGGGGGCGGGCTCACAGATACGCAGTATTTT. Its protein product is CASSYRGGGLTDTQYF.

This clonotype was seen only a few times. V gene TRBV11-2 combines with J gene TRBJ2-2; D possibly matches TRBD1 or TRBD2 (6 bases each). V was pared by 0 bases and J by 2 bases, with 10 bases between. Germline CDR1 is SGHAT and CDR2 is FQNNGV. The CDR3 totals 16 residues. CDR3 region: CASSLDGGTNTGELFF. CDR3 nucleotides: TGTGCCAGCAGCTTAGATGGGGGGACAAACACCGGGGAGCTGTTTTTT.

The rearrangement joins TRBV4-2 to TRBJ1-5; tentative D call: TRBD1 (5 bases). The CDR3 length is 14 residues. Trimming took off 0 bases at V and 4 bases at J, with 7 bases between the two ends. Germline CDR1 reads LGHNA; CDR2 reads YNFKEQ. The CDR3 region has the DNA TGTGCCAGCAGCCAAGAACGGGGGAATCAGCCCCAGCATTTT. It specifies CASSQERGNQPQHF.

This clonotype was recorded at least ten times. The chain uses TRBV11-2 and TRBJ2-1; unclear D gene. Trimming shortened V by 5 bases and J by 4 bases, and 6 bases separated the two germline ends. CDR3 size: 12 residues. Germline V gene lookup returns CDR1 SGHAT and CDR2 FQNNGV. CDR3 nucleotides: TGTGCCAGCAGCGCGGAGTACAATGAGCAGTTCTTC. It is translated as CASSAEYNEQFF.

This sequence joins TRBV28 and TRBJ2-1; 8 bases match TRBD2. Germline assignment: CDR1 MDHEN and CDR2 SYDVKM. Trimming at V came to 8 bases and at J to 9 bases, leaving 9 bases not matched to a gene. The CDR3 is made up of 13 amino acids. CDR3 region: CASGVAGRSEQFF. The DNA of the CDR3 is TGTGCCAGCGGGGTAGCGGGAAGGAGTGAGCAGTTCTTC.

The chain combines TRBV20-1 with TRBJ2-7; 10 bases agree with TRBD2. CDR1 and CDR2 from the germline V gene are DFQATT and SNEGSKA (reference sequence). The CDR3 covers 15 residues. Trimming cost V 3 bases and J 2 bases; bases outside gene matches: 7. The CDR3 here is CSARRRLAGAYEQYF. CDR3 bases: TGCAGTGCTAGGAGGAGGCTAGCGGGAGCCTACGAGCAGTACTTC.

In its sample, this clonotype was seen a few times. The CDR3 DNA sequence: TGTGCCAGCAGTTCGGCGGGGGCCGGCCAGCAGTACTTC. It yields the protein CASSSAGAGQQYF. V usage is TRBV4-2 and J usage is TRBJ2-7, with TRBD2 as a possible D gene (7 bases). Between the trimmed V and J ends, which lost 6 bases and 8 bases, there was a span of 17 bases. The CDR3 is 13 residues long. The germline V gene has CDR1 LGHNA and CDR2 YNFKEQ.